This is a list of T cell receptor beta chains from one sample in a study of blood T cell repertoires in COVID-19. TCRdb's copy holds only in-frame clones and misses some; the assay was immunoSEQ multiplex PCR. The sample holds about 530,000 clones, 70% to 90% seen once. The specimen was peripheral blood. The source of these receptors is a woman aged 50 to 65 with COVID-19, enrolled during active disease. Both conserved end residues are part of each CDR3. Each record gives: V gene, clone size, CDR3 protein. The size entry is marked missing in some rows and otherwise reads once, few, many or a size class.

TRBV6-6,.,CASTKAGQLGGYTF
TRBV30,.,CAWSEGPLNQPQHF
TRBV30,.,CAWSVTAQETQYF
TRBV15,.,CATSRDQGNYGYTF
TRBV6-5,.,CASSTTRGFAEAFF
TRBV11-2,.,CASSLGLARAEQFF
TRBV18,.,CASSPPSVPNYGYTF
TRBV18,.,CASSPGGRDTEAFF
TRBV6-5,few,CASRLAGDNEQFF
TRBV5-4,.,CASSPDRGGAFF
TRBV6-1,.,CASSERREPVTQYF
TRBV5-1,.,CASSSLTGQGYGYTF
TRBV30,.,CAWSRGGHLTYEQYF
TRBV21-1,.,CASSKGGGYAQPQHF
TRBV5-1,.,CASSPTPPGEQYF
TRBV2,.,CASREAGHVADTQYF
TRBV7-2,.,CASSLVDGGSYEQYF
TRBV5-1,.,CASSFTNMNTEAFF
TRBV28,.,CASGREATYEQYF
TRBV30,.,CAWSTRTGAITDTQYF
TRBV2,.,CASSGTGRDQPQHF
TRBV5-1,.,CASSLRGGQNTEAFF
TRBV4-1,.,CASSQDVFGGGPFEEQFF
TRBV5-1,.,CASSLQGINNEQFF
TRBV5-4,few,CASSPSGQGWNTEAFF
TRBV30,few,CAWSVGGAGNTIYF
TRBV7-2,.,CASSPLLGAAPLHF
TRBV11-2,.,CASTPVGSSTDTQYF
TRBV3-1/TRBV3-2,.,CASSRTRGGAVNAEQFF
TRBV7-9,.,CASSQPGQAYEQYF
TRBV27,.,CASSFNVGSSYEQYF
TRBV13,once,CASSSPGLNTEAFF
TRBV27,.,CASSLSPEIGNTIYF
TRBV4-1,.,CASSQEPGQVNQPQHF
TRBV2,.,CASTSGMNTEAFF
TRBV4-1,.,CASSLSGVPTDTQYF
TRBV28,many,CASSWTDGDQPQHF
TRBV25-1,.,CAPGGQHKTGNTIYF
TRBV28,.,CASSYMRPPLHF
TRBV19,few,CASSNETGIDQPQHF
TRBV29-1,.,CSVDLGGGDTQYF
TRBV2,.,CASLLLLGMNTEAFF